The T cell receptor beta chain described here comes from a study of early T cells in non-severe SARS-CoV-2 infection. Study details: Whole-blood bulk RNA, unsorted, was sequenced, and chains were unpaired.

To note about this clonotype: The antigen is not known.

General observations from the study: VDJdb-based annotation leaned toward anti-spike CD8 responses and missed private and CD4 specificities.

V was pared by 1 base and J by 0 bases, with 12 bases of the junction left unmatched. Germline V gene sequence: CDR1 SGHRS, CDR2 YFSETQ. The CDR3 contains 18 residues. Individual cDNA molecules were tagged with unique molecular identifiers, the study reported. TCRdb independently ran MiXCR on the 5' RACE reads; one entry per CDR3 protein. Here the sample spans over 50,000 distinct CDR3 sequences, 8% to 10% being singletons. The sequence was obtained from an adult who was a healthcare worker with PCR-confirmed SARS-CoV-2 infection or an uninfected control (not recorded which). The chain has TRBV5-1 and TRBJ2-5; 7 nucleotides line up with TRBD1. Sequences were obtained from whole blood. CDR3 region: CASSLTKPNRGDQETQYF. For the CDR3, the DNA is TGCGCCAGCAGCTTGACCAAGCCGAACAGGGGTGACCAAGAGACCCAGTACTTC.